The present entry profiles one T cell receptor beta chain with its context. Its antigen has not been determined. The input lacks base qualities; no much larger clone sits a single base away. Trimming takes 2 bases from V and 12 bases from J, and the germline ends sit 9 bases apart. The CDR3 contains 11 residues, cysteine and phenylalanine counted. The retained sequence is limited to the CDR3, 33 bases, with the frame set at the first base. The germline V gene gives CDR1 as SGHTS and CDR2 as YDEGEE. This sample was taken from a study of shared T cell receptors in the human thymus (dated by TCRdb to the early 2020s). At the level of the whole study: The study examined how self-reactive, shared T-cell receptor alpha chains are generated in the human thymus.

The library was made by the immunoSEQ multiplex PCR assay. TCRdb stores this immuneACCESS table with in-frame sequences only. Part of the clones is absent; in the studies checked, under half of the shortfall reflects unresolved V genes, and no reason is known for the rest. Here the sample has approximately 730,000 clones; roughly 85% occur a single time. The ten largest make up about 0.011% of the sample. This sample also belongs to another study, concerning human thymus T cells. Reported in the second study: Donors were immunologically healthy infants undergoing open corrective cardiac surgery for congenital heart defects in Finland. Thymus tissue was collected as surgical resects that were removed during corrective cardiac surgery. Both the thymic and the peripheral blood repertoires appeared to show biased V and J gene segment usage. Highly overlapping thymic TCR repertoires among unrelated individuals were reported in the related research. The study used 7 to 9 infant thymus samples plus four related peripheral blood samples to characterize TCR alpha and beta repertoires. Donor ages ranged from 7 to 244 days, and the cohort comprised over five male and a couple of female infants. After being mechanically released from the tissue, thymocytes were kept at -70 degrees C in pellets of about 10-33 million cells. A QIAsymphony instrument was used to extract genomic DNA from frozen cell pellets. The immunoSEQ multiplex PCR assay was used to amplify the TCRB and TCRAD loci from a standardized quantity of quality-controlled genomic DNA. Amplicons spanned the V(D)J region at a length sufficient to cover the CDR3 and identify V and J genes. Amplicon sequencing was performed on an Illumina platform through the commercial immunoSEQ service. Primer bias and sequencing errors were corrected as previously described, and TCRAD and TCRB definitions were based on the IMGT database. The repertoires were analysed using immunoSEQ Analyzer 3.0 and VDJTools for basic statistics, V/J segment usage, diversity estimates, rarefaction and pairwise overlap. Diversity was estimated with Chao1, ChaoE, Efron-Thisted, Shannon and inverse Simpson indices, and also on datasets down-sampled to the smallest sample. Repertoire overlap was assessed by strict matching of CDR3 nucleotide sequence, V gene and J gene, and clustering was done by Jaccard-based multidimensional scaling. Thymus samples yielded on average approximately 860,000 unique TCRB clonotypes, compared with some 89,000 from blood samples.

The chain is encoded by TRBV5-8 joined to TRBJ2-1; the D segment could be TRBD1, given 5 matching bases. The source of this sequence is a girl in the first two years of life with a congenital heart defect. Donor details come from another sample of the same person, matched by shared clones. Material for sequencing was thymocytes. DNA sequence: TGTGCCAGCAGCTTTTGGGGCTCGCAGTTCTTC. Its protein reads: CASSFWGSQFF.